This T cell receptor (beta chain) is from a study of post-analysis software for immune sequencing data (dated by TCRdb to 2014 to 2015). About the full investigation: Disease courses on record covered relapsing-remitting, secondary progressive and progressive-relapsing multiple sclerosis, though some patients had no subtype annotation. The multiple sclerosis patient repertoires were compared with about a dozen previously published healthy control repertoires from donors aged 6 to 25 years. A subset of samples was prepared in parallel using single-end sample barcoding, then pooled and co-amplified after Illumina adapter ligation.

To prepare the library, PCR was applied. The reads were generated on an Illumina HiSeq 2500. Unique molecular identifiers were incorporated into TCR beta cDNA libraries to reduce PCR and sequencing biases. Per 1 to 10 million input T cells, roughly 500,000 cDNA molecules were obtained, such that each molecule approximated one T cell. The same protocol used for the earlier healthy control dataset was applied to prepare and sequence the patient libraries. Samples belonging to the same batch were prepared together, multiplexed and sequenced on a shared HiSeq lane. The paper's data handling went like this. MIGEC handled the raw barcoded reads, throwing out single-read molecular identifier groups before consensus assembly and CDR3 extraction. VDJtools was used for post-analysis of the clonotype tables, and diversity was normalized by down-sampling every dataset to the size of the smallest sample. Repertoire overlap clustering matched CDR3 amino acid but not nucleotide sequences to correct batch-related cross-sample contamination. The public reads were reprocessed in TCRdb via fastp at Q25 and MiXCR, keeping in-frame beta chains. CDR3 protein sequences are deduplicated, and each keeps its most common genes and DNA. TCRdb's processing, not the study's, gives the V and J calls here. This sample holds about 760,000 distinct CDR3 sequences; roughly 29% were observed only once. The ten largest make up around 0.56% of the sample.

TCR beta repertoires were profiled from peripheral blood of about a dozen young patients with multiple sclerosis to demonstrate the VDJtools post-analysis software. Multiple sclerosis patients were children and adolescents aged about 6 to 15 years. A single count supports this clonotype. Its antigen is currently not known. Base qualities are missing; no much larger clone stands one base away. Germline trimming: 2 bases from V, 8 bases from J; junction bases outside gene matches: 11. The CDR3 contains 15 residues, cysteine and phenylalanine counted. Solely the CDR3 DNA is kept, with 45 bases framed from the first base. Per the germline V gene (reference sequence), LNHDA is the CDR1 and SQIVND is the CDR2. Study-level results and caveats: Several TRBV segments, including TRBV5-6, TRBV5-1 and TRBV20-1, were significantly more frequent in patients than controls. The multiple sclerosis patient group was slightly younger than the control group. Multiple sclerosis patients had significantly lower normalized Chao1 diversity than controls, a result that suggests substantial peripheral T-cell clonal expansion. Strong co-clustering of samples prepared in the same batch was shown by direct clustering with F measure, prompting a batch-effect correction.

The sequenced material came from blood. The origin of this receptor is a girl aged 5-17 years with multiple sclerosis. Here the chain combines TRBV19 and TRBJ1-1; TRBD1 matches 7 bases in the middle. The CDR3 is CASSIRGQTGTEAFF. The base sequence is TGTGCCAGTAGTATAAGGGGACAGACGGGGACCGAAGCTTTCTTT.